This T cell receptor (beta chain) emerged from a study of cytotoxic CD8 clonotypes in ibrutinib-treated CLL (dated by TCRdb to the early 2020s). Concerning the study at large: In this cohort, approximately 15 patients were treatment-naive and roughly 10 were relapsed/refractory, while roughly 17 had unmutated IGHV. Partial responses were observed in 24 patients and complete responses in 2; after a median follow-up of 68 months, remission was maintained in approximately 14 patients and progression was observed in roughly 12. Response samples were taken after a median of approximately 12 months on treatment, ranging from about 6 to 36 months. An average of around 250,000 productive templates and roughly 94,000 productive rearrangements was obtained per sample. Longitudinal samples were obtainable from about 30% of the roughly 90 participants in the trial. Cryopreserved peripheral blood mononuclear cells were collected at three points: before therapy, at response, and at either sustained remission or disease progression. Every remission and progressive disease sample was obtained while ibrutinib was still being received by the patients.

The paper's findings and limits, for the study overall: Sampling times were not matched between patients in sustained remission and patients whose disease was progressing, and lymph node repertoires were not examined. Baseline clonality was found to be higher than that of age-matched healthy donors and was strongly correlated with circulating CD8+ T-cell counts. At ibrutinib response clonality went up, during sustained remission it held steady, and at progression it dropped back toward baseline. Public clonotypes were rare and either contracted or stayed stable during treatment, and the rise in clonality at ibrutinib response reflected the expansion of private clonotypes.

The sample's time point, from its label and the paper: about twelve months on ibrutinib. For TCR beta library preparation, around 2.2 micrograms of genomic DNA was extracted from cryopreserved PBMCs. High-throughput TCR beta sequencing was performed on longitudinal blood samples from CLL patients receiving ibrutinib monotherapy. The patients took part in an open-label, single-center phase 2 trial of ibrutinib monotherapy. In the case of this clone: Its antigen remains unidentified. Qualities for individual bases were not recorded, and no much larger clone is one base off.

On a MiSeq, deep resolution sequencing aimed for a depth between 1 in 1 million and 1 in 200,000 T cells, with each clonotype covered 10x on average. TCR beta libraries were generated with the immunoSEQ hsTCRB Kit. Under the source paper's analysis protocol: Data were analyzed with ImmunoSEQ Data Assistant and ImmunoSEQ Analyzer, with V, D and J genes assigned per IMGT definitions. Clonality was computed as one minus normalized Shannon entropy of productive rearrangement frequencies, ranging from 0 to 1. Public clonotype analysis was restricted to overrepresented clonotypes comprising at least 0.05% of each patient's repertoire. About a dozen repertoires from age-matched healthy donors, obtained from immuneACCESS, served as clonality controls. Entries here come from immuneACCESS through TCRdb and include only in-frame sequences with V and J called. Some clones fail to appear in such tables; in the studies checked, an unresolved V gene covers under half of the shortfall, and the cause of the remainder is unknown. The V and J calls and clone size come from that table; D and trimming were worked out from the DNA. The sample contains 60,000 to 70,000 clones, approximately 54% of them found a single time. About 15% of the sample is held by the ten biggest clonotypes.

This clonotype originated in a human donor with chronic lymphocytic leukemia. Sequencing used PBMCs, obtained after 12 months of ibrutinib treatment.

The CDR3 protein sequence reads: CASSPVERYGYTF. The nucleotide sequence is TGTGCCAGCTCACCAGTGGAACGCTATGGCTACACCTTC. The chain is made from TRBV18 and TRBJ1-2, with no confidently assigned D gene. Via the germline V gene, CDR1 is KGHSH and CDR2 LQKENI. V loses 2 bases of germline sequence and J loses 4 bases, and the interval between the two ends is 8 bases. The CDR3 runs 13 amino acids, cysteine and phenylalanine included. The DNA shown is the 39-base CDR3, in frame from base 1.